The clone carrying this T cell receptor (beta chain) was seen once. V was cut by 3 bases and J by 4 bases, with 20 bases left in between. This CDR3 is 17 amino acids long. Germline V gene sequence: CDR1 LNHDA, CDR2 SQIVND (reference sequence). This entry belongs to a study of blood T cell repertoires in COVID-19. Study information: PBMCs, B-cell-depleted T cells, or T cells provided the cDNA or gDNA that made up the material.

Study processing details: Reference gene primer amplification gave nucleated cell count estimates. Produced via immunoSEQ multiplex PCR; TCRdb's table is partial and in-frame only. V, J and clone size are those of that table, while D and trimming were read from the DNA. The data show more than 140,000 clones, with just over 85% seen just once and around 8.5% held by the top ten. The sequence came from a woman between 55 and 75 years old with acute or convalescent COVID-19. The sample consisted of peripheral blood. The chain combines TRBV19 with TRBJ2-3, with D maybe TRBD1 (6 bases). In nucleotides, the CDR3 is TGTGCCAGTAGTATGGGGGCCCGGGCCCCTCTCGCAGATACGCAGTATTTT. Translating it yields CASSMGARAPLADTQYF.